This T cell receptor beta chain was captured by sequencing in a study of blood T cell repertoires in COVID-19. Across the study: There were acute and convalescent COVID-19 samples, and they came from the United States, Italy and Spain. Sample material is recorded as cDNA or gDNA derived from T cells, B-cell-depleted T cells, or PBMCs.

As processed by the authors: By means of reference gene primer amplification, nucleated cell counts were estimated. Clones were sequenced by immunoSEQ multiplex PCR, and TCRdb holds only the in-frame ones, with some missing. That table is the source of V, J and clone size, and D and trimming were worked out from the DNA. The sample lists over 100,000 clones, around four fifths seen once, with 7.5% to 10% in the top ten. CDR3 length equals 11 residues. From germline, CDR1 is LNHDA and CDR2 SQIVND (reference sequence). Trimming took 10 bases from V and 5 from J, leaving 12 bases between them. Sequencing used peripheral blood. V gene TRBV19 combines with J gene TRBJ2-7, with a possible D match to TRBD1 (6 bases). This receptor was taken from a man aged 35-49 years with active or convalescent COVID-19. The CDR3 loop is CATTGQHEQYF. In nucleotides, the CDR3 is TGTGCCACCACCGGACAGCACGAGCAGTACTTC. The full variable domain, with the rest looked up from reference TRBV19 and TRBJ2-7, is DGGITQSPKYLFRKEGQNVTLSCEQNLNHDAMYWYRQDPGQGLRLIYYSQIVNDFQKGDIAEGYSVSREKKESFPLTVTSAQKNPTAFYLCATTGQHEQYFGPGTRLTVT.